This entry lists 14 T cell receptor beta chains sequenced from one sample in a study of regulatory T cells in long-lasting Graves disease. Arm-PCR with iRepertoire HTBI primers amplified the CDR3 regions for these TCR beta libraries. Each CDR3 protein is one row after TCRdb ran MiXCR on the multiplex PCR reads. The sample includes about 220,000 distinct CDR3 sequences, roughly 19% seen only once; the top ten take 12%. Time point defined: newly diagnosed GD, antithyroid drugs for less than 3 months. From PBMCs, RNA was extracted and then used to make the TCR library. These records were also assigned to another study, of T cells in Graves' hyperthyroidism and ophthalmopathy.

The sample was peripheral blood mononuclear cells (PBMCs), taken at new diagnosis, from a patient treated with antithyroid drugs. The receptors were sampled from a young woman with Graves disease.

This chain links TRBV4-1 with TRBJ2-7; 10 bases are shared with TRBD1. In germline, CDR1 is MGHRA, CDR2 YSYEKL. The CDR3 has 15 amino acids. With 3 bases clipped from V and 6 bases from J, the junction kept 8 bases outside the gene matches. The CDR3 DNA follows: TGCGCCAGCAGCCACCCGGGACAGGGGCCTTTCGAGCAGTACTTC. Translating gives CASSHPGQGPFEQYF.

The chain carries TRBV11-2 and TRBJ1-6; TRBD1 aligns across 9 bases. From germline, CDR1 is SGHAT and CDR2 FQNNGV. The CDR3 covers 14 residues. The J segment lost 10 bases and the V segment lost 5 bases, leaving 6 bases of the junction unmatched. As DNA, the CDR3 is TGTGCCAGCAGCCGGACAGGGGCCCAATCACCCCTCCACTTT. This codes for CASSRTGAQSPLHF.

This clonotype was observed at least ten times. CDR3 nucleotide sequence: TGCGCCAGCAGCCAATTCGATGAGCAGTTCTTC. It is translated as CASSQFDEQFF. The rearrangement links TRBV4-1 to TRBJ2-1; D not certain. Germline loops: CDR1 MGHRA, CDR2 YSYEKL. V lost 2 bases to trimming and J lost 8 bases, with 4 bases between them. This CDR3 is built from 11 residues.

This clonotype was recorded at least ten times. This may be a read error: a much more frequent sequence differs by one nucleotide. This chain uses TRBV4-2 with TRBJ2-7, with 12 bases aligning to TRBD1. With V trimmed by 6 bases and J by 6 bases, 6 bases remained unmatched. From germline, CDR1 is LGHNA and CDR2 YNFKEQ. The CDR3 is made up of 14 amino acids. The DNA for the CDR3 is TGTGCCAGCAGTTCCGGGACAGGGGGCTCCGAGCAGTACTTC. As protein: CASSSGTGGSEQYF.

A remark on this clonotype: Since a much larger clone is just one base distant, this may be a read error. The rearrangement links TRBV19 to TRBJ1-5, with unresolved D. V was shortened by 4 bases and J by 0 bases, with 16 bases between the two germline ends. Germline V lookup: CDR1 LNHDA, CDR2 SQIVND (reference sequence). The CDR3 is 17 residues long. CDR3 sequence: CASSTAGTGLSNQPQHF. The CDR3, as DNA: TGTGCCAGTAGTACGGCAGGAACCGGCCTTAGCAATCAGCCCCAGCATTTT.

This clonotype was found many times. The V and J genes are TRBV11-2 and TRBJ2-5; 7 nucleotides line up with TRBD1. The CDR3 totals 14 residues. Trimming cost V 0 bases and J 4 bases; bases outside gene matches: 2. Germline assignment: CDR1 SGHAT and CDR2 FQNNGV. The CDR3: CASSLEAGGETQYF. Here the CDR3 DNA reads TGTGCCAGCAGCTTAGAGGCAGGGGGAGAGACCCAGTACTTC.

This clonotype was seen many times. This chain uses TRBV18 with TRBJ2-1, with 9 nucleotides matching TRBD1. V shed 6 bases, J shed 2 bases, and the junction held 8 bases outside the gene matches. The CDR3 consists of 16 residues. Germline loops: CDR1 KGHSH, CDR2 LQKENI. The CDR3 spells CASSPGTGFTYNEQFF. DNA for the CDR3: TGTGCCAGCTCCCCCGGGACAGGGTTCACCTACAATGAGCAGTTCTTC.

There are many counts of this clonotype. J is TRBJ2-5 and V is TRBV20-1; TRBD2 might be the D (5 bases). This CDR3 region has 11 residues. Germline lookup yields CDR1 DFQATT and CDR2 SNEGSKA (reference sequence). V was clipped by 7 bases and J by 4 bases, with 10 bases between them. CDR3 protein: CSGWTLETQYF. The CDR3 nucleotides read TGCAGTGGTTGGACTTTAGAGACCCAGTACTTC.

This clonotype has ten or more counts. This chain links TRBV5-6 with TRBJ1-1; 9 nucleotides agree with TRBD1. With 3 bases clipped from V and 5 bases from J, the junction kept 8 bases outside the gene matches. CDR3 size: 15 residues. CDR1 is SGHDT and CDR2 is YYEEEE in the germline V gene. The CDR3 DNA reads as TGTGCCAGCAGCTGGGTGACAGGGGGTGGAACTGAAGCTTTCTTT. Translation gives CASSWVTGGGTEAFF.

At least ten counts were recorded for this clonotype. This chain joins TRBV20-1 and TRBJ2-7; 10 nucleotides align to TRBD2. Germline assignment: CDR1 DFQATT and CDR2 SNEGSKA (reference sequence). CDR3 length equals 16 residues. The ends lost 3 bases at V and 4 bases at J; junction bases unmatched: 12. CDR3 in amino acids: CSARFLAGEGPYEQYF. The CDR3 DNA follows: TGCAGTGCTAGGTTCCTAGCGGGGGAGGGACCTTACGAGCAGTACTTC.

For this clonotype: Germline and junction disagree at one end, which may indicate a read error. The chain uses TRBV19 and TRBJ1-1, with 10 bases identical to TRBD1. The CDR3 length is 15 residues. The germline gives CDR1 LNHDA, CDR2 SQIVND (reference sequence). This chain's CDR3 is CTSNTRDRGNTEAFF. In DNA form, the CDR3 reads TGTACCAGTAACACCCGGGACAGGGGTAACACTGAAGCTTTCTTT.

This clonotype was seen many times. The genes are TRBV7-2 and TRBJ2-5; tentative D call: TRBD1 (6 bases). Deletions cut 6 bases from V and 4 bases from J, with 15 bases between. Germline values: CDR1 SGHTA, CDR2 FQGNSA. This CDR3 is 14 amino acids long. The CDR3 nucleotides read TGTGCCAGCAGGGGGGTTGGGGGCAGAGAGACCCAGTACTTC. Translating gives CASRGVGGRETQYF.

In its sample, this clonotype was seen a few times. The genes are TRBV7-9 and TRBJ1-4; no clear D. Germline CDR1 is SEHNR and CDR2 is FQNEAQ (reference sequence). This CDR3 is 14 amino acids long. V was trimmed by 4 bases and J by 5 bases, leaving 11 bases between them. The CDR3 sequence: CASSWTGGNEKLFF. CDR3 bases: TGTGCCAGCAGCTGGACGGGCGGCAATGAAAAACTGTTTTTT.

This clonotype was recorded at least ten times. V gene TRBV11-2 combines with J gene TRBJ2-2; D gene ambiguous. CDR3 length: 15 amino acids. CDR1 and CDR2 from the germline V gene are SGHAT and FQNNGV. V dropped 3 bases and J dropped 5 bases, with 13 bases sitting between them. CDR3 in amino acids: CASSFDQIGTGELFF. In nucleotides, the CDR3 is TGTGCCAGCAGCTTTGACCAGATAGGGACCGGGGAGCTGTTTTTT.